This TCR beta chain was sequenced during a study of cytomegalovirus exposure and HLA in healthy donors. Study-level points and caveats: At a 0.05 false discovery rate, a later analysis found 16,951 TCR beta sequences to be associated with HLA alleles. According to the study, 180 or so TCR beta chains were cytomegalovirus-associated.

Primers included in the PCR were 60 Vbeta and 13 Jbeta primers. Profiled with immunoSEQ multiplex PCR; TCRdb holds only in-frame clones, not every one. The sample has 77,000 or so clones. A note on this clone: What it binds is unknown.

With V trimmed by 4 bases and J by 6 bases, 8 bases remained unmatched. Germline-derived CDR1 and CDR2 are ENHRY and SYGVKD. CDR3 length equals 14 residues. This clonotype originated in a man aged 25-45 years in good health and CMV-seronegative. The chain has TRBV10-3 and TRBJ1-2; 7 nucleotides match TRBD1. What was sequenced was PBMCs. In DNA, the CDR3 is TGTGCCATCAGTGGAGGACAGGCCCCCCATGGCTACACCTTC. The encoded protein is CAISGGQAPHGYTF.